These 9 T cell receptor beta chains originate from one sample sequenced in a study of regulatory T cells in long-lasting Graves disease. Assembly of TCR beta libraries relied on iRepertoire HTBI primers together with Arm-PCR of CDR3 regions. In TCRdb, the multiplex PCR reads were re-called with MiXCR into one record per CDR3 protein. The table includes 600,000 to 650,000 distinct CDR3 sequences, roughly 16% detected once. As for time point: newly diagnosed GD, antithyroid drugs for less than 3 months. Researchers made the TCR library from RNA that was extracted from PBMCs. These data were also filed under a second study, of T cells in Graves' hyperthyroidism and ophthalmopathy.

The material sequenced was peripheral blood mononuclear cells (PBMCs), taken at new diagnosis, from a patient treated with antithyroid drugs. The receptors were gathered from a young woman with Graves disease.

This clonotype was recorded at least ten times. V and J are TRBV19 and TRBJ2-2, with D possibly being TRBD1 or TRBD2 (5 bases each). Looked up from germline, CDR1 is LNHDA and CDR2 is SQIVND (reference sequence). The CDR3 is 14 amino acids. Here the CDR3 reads CASSWGKNTGELFF. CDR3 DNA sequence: TGTGCTTCTTCCTGGGGGAAGAACACCGGGGAGCTGTTTTTT.

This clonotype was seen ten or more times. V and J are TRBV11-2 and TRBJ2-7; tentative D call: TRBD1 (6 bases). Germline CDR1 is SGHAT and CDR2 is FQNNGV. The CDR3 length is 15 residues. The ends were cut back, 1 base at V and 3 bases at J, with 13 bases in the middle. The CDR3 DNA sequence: TGTGCCAGCAGCTTAGCCCAGGGGCAAAACTACGAGCAGTACTTC. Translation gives CASSLAQGQNYEQYF.

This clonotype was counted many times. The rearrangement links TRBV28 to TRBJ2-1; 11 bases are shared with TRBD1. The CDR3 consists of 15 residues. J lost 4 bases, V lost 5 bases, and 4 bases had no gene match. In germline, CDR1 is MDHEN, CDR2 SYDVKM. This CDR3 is CASSIGQGAYNEQFF. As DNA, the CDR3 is TGTGCCAGCAGTATCGGACAGGGGGCTTACAATGAGCAGTTCTTC.

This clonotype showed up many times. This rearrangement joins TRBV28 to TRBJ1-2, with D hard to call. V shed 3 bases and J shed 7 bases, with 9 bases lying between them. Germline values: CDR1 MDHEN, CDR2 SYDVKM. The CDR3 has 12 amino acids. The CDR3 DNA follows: TGTGCCAGCAGTTTGAGGGTCTCTGGCTACACCTTC. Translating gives CASSLRVSGYTF.

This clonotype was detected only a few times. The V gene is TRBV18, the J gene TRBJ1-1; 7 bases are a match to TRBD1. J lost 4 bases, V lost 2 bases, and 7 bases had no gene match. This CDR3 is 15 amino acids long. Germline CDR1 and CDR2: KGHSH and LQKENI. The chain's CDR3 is CASSPAQGGRTEAFF. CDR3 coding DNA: TGTGCCAGCTCACCAGCGCAGGGGGGACGCACTGAAGCTTTCTTT.

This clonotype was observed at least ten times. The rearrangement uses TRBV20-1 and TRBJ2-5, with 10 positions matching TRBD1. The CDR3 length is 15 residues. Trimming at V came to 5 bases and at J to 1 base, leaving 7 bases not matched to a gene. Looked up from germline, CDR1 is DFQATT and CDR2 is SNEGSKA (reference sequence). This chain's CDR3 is CSAAGTGDTQETQYF. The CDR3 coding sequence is TGCAGTGCTGCCGGGACAGGGGACACCCAAGAGACCCAGTACTTC.

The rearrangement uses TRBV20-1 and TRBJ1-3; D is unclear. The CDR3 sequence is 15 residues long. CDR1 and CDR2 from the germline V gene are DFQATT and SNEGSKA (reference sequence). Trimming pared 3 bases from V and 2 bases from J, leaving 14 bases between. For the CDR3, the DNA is TGCAGTGCTAGGAAAATTGGGAGTCCTGGAAACACCATATATTTT. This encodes CSARKIGSPGNTIYF.

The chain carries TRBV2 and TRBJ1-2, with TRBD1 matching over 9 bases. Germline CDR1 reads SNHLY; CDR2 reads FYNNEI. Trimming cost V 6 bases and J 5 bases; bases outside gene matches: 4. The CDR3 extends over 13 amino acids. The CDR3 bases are TGTGCCAGCAGGCAGGGACAGGGTTATGGCTACACCTTC. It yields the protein CASRQGQGYGYTF.

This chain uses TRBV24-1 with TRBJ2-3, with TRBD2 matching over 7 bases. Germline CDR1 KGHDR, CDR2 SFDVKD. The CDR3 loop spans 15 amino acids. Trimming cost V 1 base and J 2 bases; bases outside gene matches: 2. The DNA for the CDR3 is TGTGCCACCAGTGATTTAGCGGGGCTCACAGATACGCAGTATTTT. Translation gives CATSDLAGLTDTQYF.